This TCR beta chain was profiled in a study of cytomegalovirus exposure and HLA in healthy donors. The study, taken as a whole, reports: Using the classifier, cytomegalovirus status was reportedly diagnosed with high specificity and sensitivity.

Produced via immunoSEQ multiplex PCR; TCRdb's table is partial and in-frame only. The table has tens of thousands of clones, 93% seen once. The CDR3 length is 14 residues. The V gene's germline CDR1 is MNHNS and CDR2 SASEGT. For this clone: As yet, its antigen is unknown. A junction end diverges from the germline sequence, so it may reflect a read error.

The TCR comes from a young woman in good health and CMV-seronegative. The genes are TRBV6-1 and TRBJ1-2; TRBD1 agrees at 8 bases. Sequencing input: PBMCs. The CDR3 DNA is TGTGCCAGCAGGGAAGGCGGACAGGGTGGAGGCTACACCTTC. Protein: CASREGGQGGGYTF.